This passage covers 22 T cell receptor beta chains from one sample sequenced in a study of T cells in women clearing cervical HPV infection (dated by TCRdb to the late 2010s). Library preparation was by the immunoSEQ multiplex PCR assay. Here the immuneACCESS table is served through TCRdb, limited to in-frame sequences with V and J called. Missing clones are a known gap in these copies; in checked studies unresolved V genes cover under half, and the rest lacks a known reason. The sample has 25,000 to 35,000 clones on record. 2.8% of the sample is taken by the ten largest. Sequencing used blood buffy coat. Every receptor here comes from a woman between 18 and 70 years old with a cervical HPV16 infection that either progressed to CIN3+ or cleared (not recorded which).

A remark on this clone: The missing CDR3 end, 3 residues past where the read stops, is filled in from the germline J gene. The chain recombines TRBV13 with TRBJ2-7, with 14 bases fitting TRBD2. The CDR3 has 16 residues. V lost 4 bases to trimming and J lost 6 bases; unmatched junction nucleotides: 8. Germline-derived CDR1 and CDR2 are PRHDT and FYEKMQ (reference sequence). CDR3 amino acids: CASSSETSGRAGEQYF. The sequenced part of the CDR3 DNA is TGTGCCAGCAGCTCCGAGACTAGCGGGAGGGCCGGCGAG.

CDR3 in amino acids: CASSYTSGSTDTQYF. The DNA read from the CDR3 is TGTGCCAGCAGCTACACTAGCGGAAGCACAGATACG. The V and J genes are TRBV5-5 and TRBJ2-3; 8 nucleotides agree with TRBD2. The read falls 3 residues short of the CDR3 end, and the missing part is taken from the germline J gene. This CDR3 spans 15 amino acids. Per germline, CDR1 SGHKS and CDR2 YYEKEE (reference sequence). The V segment lost 3 bases and the J segment 0 bases; nucleotides outside the gene matches: 3.

Regarding this clone: The read finishes 3 residues shy of the CDR3 end, and the germline J gene is used to complete it. The J gene is TRBJ1-1, the V gene TRBV29-1; possibly TRBD1 for D (5 bases). From germline, CDR1 is SQVTM and CDR2 ANQGSEA. The V end was cut by 6 bases, the J end by 0 bases, with 11 bases between. This CDR3 region has 13 residues. The sequenced part of the CDR3 DNA is TGCAGCGTAATTGGGGCGGTGAACACTGAA. Amino acids: CSVIGAVNTE. The CDR3, in full, reads CSVIGAVNTEAFF.

On this clone itself: The read terminates 3 residues before the CDR3 end, so the remaining end is supplied by the germline J gene. The chain carries TRBV29-1 and TRBJ1-5, with D maybe TRBD1 (5 bases). The V end lost 7 bases, the J end lost 4 bases, and 14 bases lay between the germline ends. Germline loops: CDR1 SQVTM, CDR2 ANQGSEA. The CDR3 sequence is 13 residues long. Incomplete CDR3 DNA: TGCAGCGCCTACCCCGGGGGGAATCAGCCC. It encodes CSAYPGGNQP. The entire CDR3 protein reads CSAYPGGNQPQHF.

Notes on this clone: Read data end 3 residues before the CDR3 end; the end is taken from the germline J gene. The J gene is TRBJ2-7, the V gene TRBV10-3; D ambiguous. V was cut by 7 bases and J by 3 bases, with 7 bases left in between. The V gene's germline CDR1 is ENHRY and CDR2 SYGVKD. The CDR3 consists of 11 residues. The CDR3 region is CAITSGYEQYF. The covered CDR3 bases are TGTGCCATCACGTCGGGCTACGAG.

As to this clone: The read halts 3 residues ahead of the CDR3 end, with the missing end drawn from the germline J gene. The rearrangement joins TRBV7-2 to TRBJ1-5; D is undetermined. Trimming removed 5 bases from V and 5 bases from J, with 13 bases in between. The CDR3 is 14 residues long. The V gene's germline CDR1 is SGHTA and CDR2 FQGNSA. The CDR3 protein is CASSLGPNYQPQHF. Partial CDR3 DNA: TGTGCCAGCAGCCTTGGGCCCAACTATCAGCCC.

The CDR3 is CASSKTGTVSYEQYF. CDR3 bases read: TGTGCCAGCAGCAAAACCGGGACAGTCTCCTACGAG. The V and J genes are TRBV7-2 and TRBJ2-7; 7 positions match TRBD1. The read ends 3 residues before the CDR3 terminus; that terminus is restored from the germline J gene. With V trimmed by 5 bases and J by 0 bases, 7 bases remained unmatched. Germline loops: CDR1 SGHTA, CDR2 FQGNSA. The CDR3 length is 15 residues.

As concerns this clone: The read terminates 3 residues ahead of where the CDR3 ends, so the germline J gene completes it. The V gene is TRBV11-1, the J gene TRBJ2-3, with 10 bases that match TRBD2. Per the germline V gene, CDR1 is SGHAT and CDR2 is FQDESV (reference sequence). Trimming took 4 bases from V and 6 from J; bases not matched to a gene: 7. The CDR3 is 15 residues long. The sequenced part of the CDR3 DNA is TGTGCCAGCAGCTGGGGGGGACTAGCGTCCGATACG. Amino acid sequence: CASSWGGLASDT. The whole CDR3 protein reads CASSWGGLASDTQYF.

Concerning this clone itself: The sequence runs out 3 residues before the end of the CDR3; the remainder is reconstructed from the germline J gene. The chain combines TRBV19 with TRBJ2-1; D is unclear. There are 17 residues in the CDR3. The V and J ends lost 1 base and 4 bases respectively, with 17 bases between them. Germline V gene data show CDR1 as LNHDA and CDR2 as SQIVND (reference sequence). The CDR3 region is CASSIVPRAGEYNEQFF. The sequenced part of the CDR3 DNA is TGTGCCAGTAGTATAGTCCCCCGTGCAGGCGAATACAATGAG.

The CDR3 sequence is CASSFGGISTDTQYF. The DNA read from the CDR3 is TGTGCCAGCAGCTTTGGGGGGATAAGCACAGATACG. V and J are TRBV7-9 and TRBJ2-3, with D perhaps TRBD2 (6 bases). The DNA ends 3 residues before the CDR3 does, and the rest of the CDR3 is filled in from the germline J gene. V shed 3 bases and J shed 0 bases, with 10 bases lying between them. CDR1 SEHNR and CDR2 FQNEAQ come from the germline V gene (reference sequence). This CDR3 region has 15 residues.

For this clone: The CDR3 end is not reached by the read, which stops 3 residues before it; the germline J gene fills it in. The chain employs TRBV7-9 and TRBJ1-2; TRBD1 is a possible D gene (5 bases). This CDR3 region has 14 residues. Germline CDR1 SEHNR, CDR2 FQNEAQ (reference sequence). The CDR3 DNA, read in part, is TGTGCCAGCAGCTTCCAGGGATCCGACAATGAC. This sequence encodes CASSFQGSDND. The whole CDR3 protein is CASSFQGSDNDYTF. The full variable domain, completed using reference TRBV7-9 and TRBJ1-2, is DTGVSQNPRHKITKRGQNVTFRCDPISEHNRLYWYRQTLGQGPEFLTYFQNEAQLEKSRLLSDRFSAERPKGSFSTLEIQRTEQGDSAMYLCASSFQGSDNDYTFGSGTRLTVV.

Turning to this clone: The read gets to within 3 residues of the CDR3 end, and the germline J gene fills in the rest. This sequence joins TRBV4-2 and TRBJ2-3; TRBD2 agrees at 8 bases. After removal of 0 bases from V and 5 bases from J, the junction contained 7 bases not matched to a gene. Germline assignment: CDR1 LGHNA and CDR2 YNFKEQ. CDR3 size: 16 residues. This chain's CDR3 is CASSQEKGLVVDTQYF. The part of the CDR3 DNA that was read is TGTGCCAGCAGCCAAGAGAAGGGACTAGTTGTAGATACG.

As concerns this clone: The CDR3 end falls 3 residues outside the read, so it is completed with the germline J gene. The gene calls are TRBV20-1 and TRBJ1-4; maybe TRBD1 (6 bases). The CDR3 runs to 14 residues. CDR1 DFQATT and CDR2 SNEGSKA come from the germline V gene (reference sequence). With 0 bases removed from V and 6 bases from J, the gap between germline ends came to 11 bases. The CDR3 DNA, read in part, is TGCAGTGCTAGAGAAGGGGGTGGTGATGAAAAA. This encodes CSAREGGGDEK. The CDR3 as a whole reads CSAREGGGDEKLFF.

To note about this clone: From the germline J gene comes the end of the CDR3, since the read stops 3 residues before it. The chain couples TRBV19 to TRBJ1-5, with D maybe TRBD1 (5 bases). Germline loops: CDR1 LNHDA, CDR2 SQIVND (reference sequence). The CDR3 has 15 residues. Trimming took off 3 bases at V and 2 bases at J, with 11 bases between the two ends. The CDR3 loop is CASSMGGIGNQPQHF. Partial CDR3 DNA: TGTGCCAGTAGTATGGGGGGTATAGGCAATCAGCCC.

This clone shows up as medium-sized by frequency. The sequenced fragment ends 3 residues before the CDR3 boundary, so the rest is inferred from the germline J gene. V and J are TRBV29-1 and TRBJ1-2, with 7 bases aligning to TRBD1. Germline loops: CDR1 SQVTM, CDR2 ANQGSEA. The trim removed 7 bases at V and 4 bases at J, leaving 3 bases unmatched. The length of the CDR3 is 11 residues. The CDR3 loop reads CSARDSYGYTF. The part of the CDR3 DNA that was read is TGCAGCGCCCGGGACAGCTATGGC. Using reference TRBV29-1 and TRBJ1-2 for the parts outside the CDR3, the full variable domain is SAVISQKPSRDICQRGTSLTIQCQVDSQVTMMFWYRQQPGQSLTLIATANQGSEATYESGFVIDKFPISRPNLTFSTLTVSNMSPEDSSIYLCSARDSYGYTFGSGTRLTVV.

With regard to this clone: Read data end 3 residues before the CDR3 end; the end is taken from the germline J gene. The chain couples TRBV12-3 or TRBV12-4 to TRBJ1-6; the D is unclear. Trimming took off 5 bases at V and 8 bases at J, with 10 bases between the two ends. The CDR3 spans 13 residues. The DNA read from the CDR3 is TGTGCCAGCAGTCGAACTCTAGATTCACCC. This sequence encodes CASSRTLDSP. The full CDR3 protein is CASSRTLDSPLHF.

As to this clone: The missing CDR3 end, 3 residues past where the read stops, is filled in from the germline J gene. V and J are TRBV30 and TRBJ2-3; TRBD1 aligns across 9 bases. V was pared by 1 base and J by 3 bases, with 2 bases of the junction left unmatched. CDR3 length: 14 residues. The germline CDR1 and CDR2 sequences are GTSNPN and SVGIG (reference sequence). CDR3 DNA (partial): TGTGCCTGGAGTGGAGGGACAGGGACAGATACG. Protein: CAWSGGTGTDT. The whole CDR3 sequence reads CAWSGGTGTDTQYF.

The CDR3 bases that were read are TGTGCCAGCAGCGCAGGGGGCGTTCACACCGGGGAG. Translating gives CASSAGGVHTGE. In full, the CDR3 reads CASSAGGVHTGELFF. V is TRBV7-2 and J is TRBJ2-2; 8 positions match TRBD1. Sequencing ends 3 residues short of the CDR3 end; the germline J gene provides the rest. The junction had 5 bases not matched to a gene; V was cut back by 5 bases and J by 3 bases. The germline V gene has CDR1 SGHTA and CDR2 FQGNSA. The CDR3 extends over 15 amino acids. Based on the CDR3 plus reference TRBV7-2 and TRBJ2-2, the full variable domain is GAGVSQSPSNKVTEKGKDVELRCDPISGHTALYWYRQSLGQGLEFLIYFQGNSAPDKSGLPSDRFSAERTGGSVSTLTIQRTQQEDSAVYLCASSAGGVHTGELFFGEGSRLTVL.

As concerns this clone: Read coverage stops 3 residues before the CDR3 terminus; the germline J gene supplies the remainder. The V gene is TRBV6-2 or TRBV6-3, the J gene TRBJ1-6, with 7 bases fitting TRBD1. V lost 4 bases and J lost 0; bases outside the gene matches: 3. Germline V gene sequence: CDR1 MNHEY, CDR2 SVGEGT. The CDR3 spans 16 residues. The part of the CDR3 DNA that was read is TGTGCCAGCAGTTCGGACAGGAGCTCCTATAATTCACCC. This codes for CASSSDRSSYNSP. The CDR3 as a whole reads CASSSDRSSYNSPLHF.

Comments on this clone: With the read ending 3 residues before the CDR3 end, the germline J gene is used to fill in that end. This rearrangement joins TRBV5-1 to TRBJ2-7; 11 bases are a match to TRBD2. With 0 bases clipped from V and 0 bases from J, the junction kept 2 bases outside the gene matches. The CDR3 runs 16 residues. Germline lookup yields CDR1 SGHRS and CDR2 YFSETQ. The CDR3 reads CASSLGGLAGSYEQYF. CDR3 DNA (partial): TGCGCCAGCAGCTTGGGTGGACTAGCGGGCTCCTACGAG.

Regarding this clone: The read gets to within 3 residues of the CDR3 end, and the germline J gene fills in the rest. The rearrangement links TRBV30 to TRBJ2-1, with D possibly TRBD1 on 5 matching bases. V was trimmed by 5 bases and J by 7 bases, leaving 21 bases between them. The CDR3 runs 15 residues. Germline CDR1 reads GTSNPN; CDR2 reads SVGIG (reference sequence). Incomplete CDR3 DNA: TGTGCCTGGGCTTGGGGCGCCGGGTTAGGGAATGAG. This codes for CAWAWGAGLGNE. From start to end, the CDR3 is CAWAWGAGLGNEQFF. Full variable domain (outside the CDR3, taken from reference TRBV30 and TRBJ2-1): SQTIHQWPATLVQPVGSPLSLECTVEGTSNPNLYWYRQAAGRGLQLLFYSVGIGQISSEVPQNLSASRPQDRQFILSSKKLLLSDSGFYLCAWAWGAGLGNEQFFGPGTRLTVL.

About this clone: With the read ending 3 residues before the CDR3 end, the germline J gene is used to fill in that end. The chain employs TRBV6-2 or TRBV6-3 and TRBJ1-4; 7 bases align to TRBD1. The V and J ends lost 5 bases and 8 bases, in that order; junction bases with no gene match: 11. The CDR3 contains 15 residues. CDR1 MNHEY and CDR2 SVGEGT come from the germline V gene. CDR3 loop: CASSPQQGIYEKLFF. Incomplete CDR3 DNA: TGTGCCAGCAGTCCCCAACAGGGGATATACGAAAAA.